This is a list of T cell receptor beta chains from one sample in a study of identifying expanded T cells in peripheral blood. Libraries were prepared by immunoSEQ multiplex PCR; TCRdb keeps only in-frame clonotypes and omits some of them. This sample has more than 80,000 clones, with 88% found just once. The specimen was blood. The source of these receptors is a person aged 18-69 years in good health. CDR3s include the opening cysteine and the closing phenylalanine or tryptophan. Fields, in order: J gene, clone size, V gene, D gene, CDR3 protein, CDR3 DNA. The D gene is left open where the match is weak. Expanded clones get a size class; other rows say once, few or many, or leave the size out.

TRBJ1-2	.	TRBV6-1	.	CASSDPRPSGRGDGYTF	TGTGCCAGCAGTGATCCCCGCCCGTCCGGGAGGGGCGATGGCTACACCTTC
TRBJ2-5	few	TRBV5-1	.	CASSPRDGETQYF	TGCGCCAGCAGCCCCAGGGATGGGGAGACCCAGTACTTC
TRBJ2-5	.	TRBV7-9	TRBD1	CASSLLLGQKETQYF	TGTGCCAGCAGCTTATTACTGGGACAGAAAGAGACCCAGTACTTC
TRBJ2-3	.	TRBV5-4	.	CASSLELAWADTQYF	TGTGCCAGCAGCTTGGAGCTGGCGTGGGCAGATACGCAGTATTTT
TRBJ2-5	.	TRBV5-1	TRBD1	CASSDDRAPETQYF	TGCGCCAGCAGCGACGACAGGGCCCCAGAGACCCAGTACTTC
TRBJ1-2	once	TRBV28	TRBD1	CASRSGGSDYGYTF	TGTGCCAGCAGATCAGGGGGAAGTGACTATGGCTACACCTTC
TRBJ1-1	.	TRBV7-8	TRBD1	CASSFPRTGEMNTEAFF	TGTGCCAGCAGCTTCCCACGGACAGGGGAGATGAACACTGAAGCTTTCTTT
TRBJ2-1	.	TRBV5-1	TRBD2	CASSGGTTYNEQFF	TGCGCCAGCAGCGGAGGGACTACCTACAATGAGCAGTTCTTC
TRBJ1-1	once	TRBV7-7	.	CASSFRLNTEAFF	TGTGCCAGCAGCTTCCGACTGAACACTGAAGCTTTCTTT
TRBJ2-7	.	TRBV10-3	.	CAISGRTYEQYF	TGTGCCATCAGCGGGAGAACCTACGAGCAGTACTTC
TRBJ2-5	.	TRBV9	.	CASSVGGEETQYF	TGTGCCAGCAGCGTAGGAGGAGAAGAGACCCAGTACTTC
TRBJ2-7	.	TRBV7-3	.	CASSLGLGADSYEQYF	TGTGCCAGCAGCTTAGGGTTGGGGGCCGACTCCTACGAGCAGTACTTC
TRBJ1-6	.	TRBV5-1	.	CASSETGFQNSPLHF	TGCGCCAGCAGCGAAACAGGGTTTCAGAATTCACCCCTCCACTTT
TRBJ2-7	.	TRBV5-1	.	CASSLEQAPSKQYF	TGCGCCAGCAGCTTGGAGCAGGCCCCCTCAAAGCAGTACTTC
TRBJ2-3	.	TRBV5-1	.	CASSLYSEGDTQYF	TGCGCCAGCAGCTTGTATTCGGAGGGGGATACGCAGTATTTT
TRBJ2-2	few	TRBV4-3	.	CASSQDSGLETGELFF	TGCGCCAGCAGCCAAGATTCGGGACTGGAGACCGGGGAGCTGTTTTTT
TRBJ2-5	.	TRBV28	TRBD2	CASSFVLVAGGLQETQYF	TGTGCCAGCAGTTTCGTCCTTGTAGCGGGGGGACTACAAGAGACCCAGTACTTC
TRBJ1-5	.	TRBV19	TRBD1	CASSPTRDRGANQPQHF	TGTGCCAGTAGTCCAACCCGGGACAGGGGGGCTAATCAGCCCCAGCATTTT
TRBJ2-3	.	TRBV6-4	TRBD2	CASSDATSGGGTDTQYF	TGTGCCAGCAGTGACGCGACTAGCGGGGGTGGCACAGATACGCAGTATTTT
TRBJ2-1	.	TRBV27	TRBD1	CASSSWDSTYNEQFF	TGTGCCAGCAGTAGCTGGGACAGTACCTACAATGAGCAGTTCTTC
TRBJ1-5	.	TRBV4-1	TRBD1	CASSQQDRGYQPQHF	TGCGCCAGCAGCCAACAAGACAGGGGATATCAGCCCCAGCATTTT
TRBJ2-7	.	TRBV2	.	CASSDWGSLYEQYF	TGTGCCAGCAGTGATTGGGGGAGTCTGTACGAGCAGTACTTC
TRBJ2-2	few	TRBV4-2	.	CASSQDVVSTGELFF	TGTGCCAGCAGCCAAGACGTGGTTTCCACCGGGGAGCTGTTTTTT
TRBJ1-1	.	TRBV5-1	.	CASSLVGRSEAFF	TGCGCCAGCAGCTTGGTGGGGAGGTCTGAAGCTTTCTTT
TRBJ2-5	.	TRBV10-3	TRBD2	CAISGSSGAQETQYF	TGTGCCATCAGTGGATCTAGCGGGGCTCAAGAGACCCAGTACTTC
TRBJ2-3	.	TRBV5-4	.	CASNLLEGGSTDTQYF	TGTGCCAGCAACCTCCTAGAGGGCGGGAGCACAGATACGCAGTATTTT
TRBJ2-2	.	TRBV5-1	TRBD1	CASSEGTGAYTGELFF	TGCGCCAGCAGCGAAGGGACAGGGGCCTACACCGGGGAGCTGTTTTTT
TRBJ2-5	.	TRBV7-3	.	CASSPRGSQETQYF	TGTGCCAGCAGCCCCCGGGGTAGCCAAGAGACCCAGTACTTC
TRBJ2-1	.	TRBV30	.	CAGENGSVYNEQFF	TGTGCCGGTGAAAACGGGAGTGTGTACAATGAGCAGTTCTTC
TRBJ1-3	.	TRBV4-2	TRBD1	CASSQEGGTGGNTIYF	TGTGCCAGCAGCCAAGAAGGCGGGACAGGGGGAAACACCATATATTTT
TRBJ1-4	.	TRBV27	.	CASSRTATNEKLFF	TGTGCCAGCAGCCGGACGGCAACTAATGAAAAACTGTTTTTT
TRBJ2-7	.	TRBV19	.	CASSIESSVFYEQYF	TGTGCCAGTAGTATAGAATCCTCAGTGTTCTACGAGCAGTACTTC
TRBJ1-2	.	TRBV30	.	CAWVASGSGGYTF	TGTGCCTGGGTCGCCTCAGGGTCGGGTGGCTACACCTTC
TRBJ2-1	once	TRBV7-6	TRBD2	CASSHGLADYNEQFF	TGTGCCAGCAGCCACGGACTAGCGGATTACAATGAGCAGTTCTTC
TRBJ2-7	.	TRBV7-4	.	CASSPYYEQYF	TGTGCCAGCAGCCCCTACTACGAGCAGTACTTC
TRBJ2-3	.	TRBV19	TRBD2	CASASTSGGGLSSTDTQYF	TGTGCCAGTGCTTCGACTAGCGGGGGGGGTCTTTCTAGCACAGATACGCAGTATTTT
TRBJ2-5	.	TRBV5-4	.	CASSQGTYQETQYF	TGTGCCAGCAGCCAAGGGACATATCAAGAGACCCAGTACTTC
TRBJ1-6	.	TRBV7-9	TRBD1	CASTLSDRGNSPLHF	TGTGCCAGCACGCTATCAGACAGGGGTAATTCACCCCTCCACTTT
TRBJ2-5	.	TRBV5-4	TRBD2	CASSLTSGRAQETQYF	TGTGCCAGCAGCTTGACTAGCGGGAGGGCCCAAGAGACCCAGTACTTC
TRBJ1-4	medium-sized	TRBV4-2	.	CASSQGSGRGNEKLFF	TGTGCCAGCAGCCAGGGGTCGGGGCGGGGTAATGAAAAACTGTTTTTT
TRBJ2-7	.	TRBV19	.	CASNARSSYEQYF	TGTGCCAGTAATGCCAGGAGCTCCTACGAGCAGTACTTC
TRBJ2-6	.	TRBV19	.	CASSIGGSGANVLTF	TGTGCCAGTAGTATCGGAGGCTCTGGGGCCAACGTCCTGACTTTC
TRBJ1-5	.	TRBV20-1	.	CSAGGQPQHF	TGCAGTGCCGGGGGTCAGCCCCAGCATTTT
TRBJ1-1	.	TRBV10-3	.	CATGGAIGVDEAFF	TGTGCCACCGGGGGGGCGATTGGGGTTGATGAAGCTTTCTTT
TRBJ1-1	.	TRBV19	.	CASSIVPGSDEAFF	TGTGCCAGTAGTATAGTTCCGGGCTCAGACGAAGCTTTCTTT
TRBJ2-3	once	TRBV9	.	CASSASIAKGDTQYF	TGTGCCAGCAGCGCCTCAATAGCAAAGGGAGATACGCAGTATTTT
TRBJ2-5	.	TRBV28	.	CASSYRGPETQYF	TGTGCCAGCAGTTATCGGGGGCCAGAGACCCAGTACTTC
TRBJ1-2	.	TRBV9	.	CASKRADYGYTF	TGTGCCAGCAAGAGGGCAGACTATGGCTACACCTTC